The T cell receptor beta chain described here comes from a study of T cells in Graves' hyperthyroidism and ophthalmopathy. Many counts were recorded for this clonotype. Germline V lookup: CDR1 SQVTM, CDR2 ANQGSEA. Deletions cut 2 bases from V and 6 bases from J, with 9 bases between. The CDR3 spans 12 residues. The TCR beta CDR3 regions underwent amplification using RNA transcripts as the source. RT-PCR in the first round (using the HTBI primer set) targeted the TCR CDR3. Each CDR3 protein is one row after TCRdb ran MiXCR on the multiplex PCR reads. This sample has about 500,000 distinct CDR3 sequences; 13% to 15% occur once, and the top ten carry around a sixth.

The chain combines TRBV29-1 with TRBJ2-3; no clear D gene. Material for sequencing was blood. The TCR originated in a woman aged 18 to 35 with Graves' hyperthyroidism. The CDR3 DNA sequence: TGCAGCGTTGAAATGGAGATGGATACGCAGTATTTT. Translation gives CSVEMEMDTQYF.